The 25 T cell receptor beta chains given below trace back to one sample, sequenced in a study of T cells after yellow fever vaccination. MiXCR, run by TCRdb on the 5' RACE reads, gives a single entry per CDR3 protein. The sample carries hundreds of thousands of distinct CDR3 sequences, roughly an eighth recorded once. Sequencing was performed on PBMCs, taken on the day of the yellow fever booster vaccination. The origin of the receptors is a man under 40 who received the YFV17D yellow fever vaccine.

This clonotype was counted a few times. The V gene is TRBV29-1, the J gene TRBJ2-4; 8 bases line up with TRBD2. The V gene's germline CDR1 is SQVTM and CDR2 ANQGSEA. The CDR3 runs 15 residues. V lost 4 bases, J lost 9 bases, and 14 bases stayed unmatched. CDR3 in amino acids: CSVASLGLAGGIQYF. The CDR3 bases are TGCAGCGTTGCTTCGCTAGGACTAGCCGGGGGCATTCAGTACTTC.

This chain links TRBV4-3 with TRBJ2-5, with D perhaps matching TRBD1 or TRBD2 (6 bases each). Germline loops: CDR1 LGHNA, CDR2 YSLEER. This CDR3 comprises 16 residues. V gave up 0 bases and J gave up 1 base, with 12 bases separating them. This CDR3 is CASSQEFRGGQETQYF. CDR3 in DNA: TGCGCCAGCAGCCAAGAGTTCAGGGGAGGCCAAGAGACCCAGTACTTC.

The J gene is TRBJ1-1, the V gene TRBV18; weak D call: TRBD1 (6 bases). The germline V gene encodes CDR1 KGHSH and CDR2 LQKENI. The CDR3 contains 15 residues. V lost 4 bases to trimming and J lost 3 bases, with 15 bases between them. The CDR3 nucleotides read TGTGCCAGCTCACTCTCGGGGGGCGCGGACACTGAAGCTTTCTTT. Translated, it gives CASSLSGGADTEAFF.

This clonotype was recorded a few times. V gene TRBV18 combines with J gene TRBJ2-1; either TRBD1 or TRBD2 may supply D (5 bases each). The CDR3 runs 16 residues. The V gene lost 6 bases and the J gene lost 4 bases, with 19 bases spanning the gap. CDR1 is KGHSH, CDR2 LQKENI, per germline. CDR3 region: CASSERVGTGYNEQFF. CDR3 DNA sequence: TGTGCCAGCTCCGAGCGTGTGGGGACGGGTTACAATGAGCAGTTCTTC.

This clonotype was seen a few times. The chain recombines TRBV6-5 with TRBJ2-7; D not certain. Trimming removed 2 bases from V and 2 bases from J, with 7 bases in between. Germline V CDR1 and CDR2: MNHEY, SVGAGI. The CDR3 totals 13 residues. CDR3 residues: CASSYLGPYEQYF. The CDR3 nucleotides read TGTGCCAGCAGTTACCTCGGTCCCTACGAGCAGTACTTC.

This clonotype was picked up a small number of times. V and J are TRBV6-2 or TRBV6-3 and TRBJ2-5; tentative D call: TRBD1 (6 bases). CDR3 length: 16 residues. Deletions cut 5 bases from V and 5 bases from J, with 21 bases between. Germline V gene data show CDR1 as MNHEY and CDR2 as SVGEGT. CDR3 region: CASSQSKRGQRETQYF. DNA of the CDR3: TGTGCCAGCAGTCAATCCAAACGAGGACAGCGGGAGACCCAGTACTTC.

The chain recombines TRBV20-1 with TRBJ2-6, with D uncertain. Per the germline V gene, CDR1 is DFQATT and CDR2 is SNEGSKA (reference sequence). V was cut by 5 bases and J by 0 bases, with 8 bases left in between. The CDR3 totals 14 residues. CDR3 residues: CSALPYSGANVLTF. The CDR3 nucleotides are TGCAGTGCTCTGCCCTACTCTGGGGCCAACGTCCTGACTTTC.

This clonotype came up a few times. The chain is built from TRBV5-6 and TRBJ2-1, with 7 bases that match TRBD1. The germline gives CDR1 SGHDT, CDR2 YYEEEE. V shed 3 bases, J shed 5 bases, and the junction held 8 bases outside the gene matches. This CDR3 comprises 15 residues. The CDR3 loop reads CASSYPGTVNNEQFF. As DNA, the CDR3 is TGTGCCAGCAGCTACCCCGGGACAGTTAACAATGAGCAGTTCTTC.

The gene calls are TRBV20-1 and TRBJ1-1; unclear D gene. V lost 2 bases, J lost 4 bases, and 20 bases lay in between. In germline, CDR1 is DFQATT, CDR2 SNEGSKA (reference sequence). The CDR3 totals 16 residues. The DNA for the CDR3 is TGCAGTGCTAGATACCTGGGTCGATCGGAAAGCACTGAAGCTTTCTTT. Its translation is CSARYLGRSESTEAFF.

As regards this clonotype: A clone one base away is much larger, so this may be a read error. V is TRBV28 and J is TRBJ2-5; D call uncertain. The germline V and J ends were trimmed by 0 bases and 0 bases, with 5 bases remaining between them. This CDR3 spans 14 amino acids. The germline V gene has CDR1 MDHEN and CDR2 SYDVKM. CDR3 bases: TGTGCCAGCAGTTTATGGGGGTACCAAGAGACCCAGTACTTC. Translating it yields CASSLWGYQETQYF.

Comments on this clonotype: The final CDR3 position lacks the conserved phenylalanine or tryptophan, pointing to a likely read error. The rearrangement joins TRBV7-7 to TRBJ2-7; D may be TRBD1 or TRBD2 (6 bases each). The CDR3 runs 13 residues. Germline V gene data show CDR1 as SSHAT and CDR2 as FNYEAQ (reference sequence). Trimming removed 5 bases from V and 6 bases from J, with 14 bases in between. Here the CDR3 DNA reads TGTGCCAGCAGCAAAAAAGGGGGGAGCGAGCAGTACATC. This gives the protein CASSKKGGSEQYI.

The chain recombines TRBV5-1 with TRBJ2-7; unclear D gene. Trimming cost V 0 bases and J 3 bases, with 10 bases left between them. Germline loops: CDR1 SGHRS, CDR2 YFSETQ. CDR3 length: 14 residues. The CDR3: CASSLEPHNYEQYF. The CDR3 DNA is TGCGCCAGCAGCTTGGAACCGCATAACTACGAGCAGTACTTC.

The chain is built from TRBV6-5 and TRBJ1-2, with a weak D call TRBD1 (5 bases). The germline V gene has CDR1 MNHEY and CDR2 SVGAGI. The CDR3 is made up of 15 amino acids. The ends were cut back, 1 base at V and 8 bases at J, with 17 bases in the middle. The DNA of the CDR3 is TGTGCCAGCAGTTACTTGCGGGAGGGGTTAACCGGCTACACCTTC. Translated: CASSYLREGLTGYTF.

This clonotype was detected many times. This chain connects TRBV20-1 to TRBJ2-3; no reliable D call. The CDR3 contains 12 residues. Looked up from germline, CDR1 is DFQATT and CDR2 is SNEGSKA (reference sequence). V was clipped by 3 bases and J by 0 bases, with 4 bases between them. DNA of the CDR3: TGCAGTGCTAGGGTTAGCACAGATACGCAGTATTTT. Translation gives CSARVSTDTQYF.

Concerning this clonotype: The junction and the germline gene differ at one end; a read error may be behind it. The chain combines TRBV9 with TRBJ2-5; D gene ambiguous. CDR3 length: 14 residues. The germline gives CDR1 SGDLS, CDR2 YYNGEE. The CDR3 loop is CASSALTGEDTQYF. CDR3 bases: TGTGCCAGCAGCGCCCTGACTGGCGAAGATACCCAGTACTTC.

J is TRBJ2-7 and V is TRBV7-2, with 12 bases lining up with TRBD2. J lost 1 base, V lost 5 bases, and 9 bases had no gene match. Germline V gene sequence: CDR1 SGHTA, CDR2 FQGNSA. This CDR3 contains 17 residues. DNA for the CDR3: TGTGCCAGCAGCCTAACTAGCGGGAGGACTGGGTCCTACGAGCAGTACTTC. Translation gives CASSLTSGRTGSYEQYF. The entire variable domain, with the rest obtained from reference TRBV7-2 and TRBJ2-7, is as follows: GAGVSQSPSNKVTEKGKDVELRCDPISGHTALYWYRQSLGQGLEFLIYFQGNSAPDKSGLPSDRFSAERTGGSVSTLTIQRTQQEDSAVYLCASSLTSGRTGSYEQYFGPGTRLTVT.

The CDR3 bases are TGCAGTGCTAGAAGCGGGGGCGGTAGAGAGACCCAGTACTTC. Amino acid sequence: CSARSGGGRETQYF. The gene calls are TRBV20-1 and TRBJ2-5; 8 bases are a match to TRBD2. CDR1 and CDR2 (germline): DFQATT, SNEGSKA (reference sequence). This CDR3 has 14 amino acids. The V segment lost 2 bases and the J segment 4 bases; nucleotides outside the gene matches: 6.

The table lists this clonotype with a few counts. CDR3 coding DNA: TGTGCCAGCGCTTATGGGGTCCCGGGAGAGACCCAGTACTTC. Its protein is CASAYGVPGETQYF. The genes are TRBV9 and TRBJ2-5; D remains unclear. The ends were cut back, 7 bases at V and 4 bases at J, with 17 bases in the middle. The CDR3 is made up of 14 amino acids. Germline V CDR1 and CDR2: SGDLS, YYNGEE.

V and J are TRBV6-2 or TRBV6-3 and TRBJ2-7; no clear D. V dropped 7 bases and J dropped 3 bases, with 13 bases sitting between them. The CDR3 contains 13 residues. Germline assignment: CDR1 MNHEY and CDR2 SVGEGT. The CDR3 nucleotides read TGTGCCAGCACCTCAGGCGTAGTCTACGAGCAGTACTTC. Amino acids: CASTSGVVYEQYF.

J is TRBJ1-2 and V is TRBV19; TRBD1 is a possible D gene (5 bases). This CDR3 has 13 residues. The ends were cut back, 7 bases at V and 4 bases at J, with 13 bases in the middle. CDR1 LNHDA and CDR2 SQIVND come from the germline V gene (reference sequence). CDR3 nucleotides: TGTGCCAGTACCAGGGACCGACTCTATGGCTACACCTTC. The encoded protein is CASTRDRLYGYTF.

Many counts were recorded for this clonotype. The rearrangement joins TRBV15 to TRBJ2-7, with 7 bases fitting TRBD2. Germline V CDR1 and CDR2: LNHNV, YYDKDF (reference sequence). V shed 1 base, J shed 3 bases, and the junction held 12 bases outside the gene matches. CDR3 length: 17 amino acids. CDR3 DNA: TGTGCCACCAGCAGAGTACCCCTCGGACTAGTGGGCTACGAGCAGTACTTC. Protein product: CATSRVPLGLVGYEQYF.

The chain employs TRBV18 and TRBJ2-5; possible D gene TRBD2, 6 bases. Germline CDR1 KGHSH, CDR2 LQKENI. Trimming took off 6 bases at V and 3 bases at J, with 17 bases between the two ends. The CDR3 runs to 15 residues. The CDR3 coding sequence is TGTGCCAGCTCGCTATCGCTAGCGACAGAAGAGACCCAGTACTTC. Its protein product is CASSLSLATEETQYF.

This clonotype was observed at least ten times. V and J are TRBV4-3 and TRBJ2-3, with TRBD1 as a possible D gene (6 bases). The CDR3 loop spans 16 amino acids. The V gene lost 4 bases and the J gene lost 4 bases, with 18 bases spanning the gap. Per germline, CDR1 LGHNA and CDR2 YSLEER. In nucleotides, the CDR3 is TGCGCCAGCAGCCGCGATGGCGGGTGGGGGCCAGATACGCAGTATTTT. Residues: CASSRDGGWGPDTQYF.

J is TRBJ2-1 and V is TRBV29-1; the D gene is possibly TRBD2 (5 bases). CDR1 and CDR2 from the germline V gene are SQVTM and ANQGSEA. V was cut by 3 bases and J by 4 bases, with 13 bases left in between. This CDR3 has 14 residues. The CDR3 region is CSVDTVEGYNEQFF. In DNA, the CDR3 is TGCAGCGTTGATACGGTTGAGGGTTACAATGAGCAGTTCTTC.

The chain links TRBV20-1 to TRBJ1-4, with 8 bases aligning to TRBD1. This CDR3 contains 15 residues. The ends lost 3 bases at V and 4 bases at J; junction bases unmatched: 7. Germline assignment: CDR1 DFQATT and CDR2 SNEGSKA (reference sequence). CDR3 sequence (DNA): TGCAGTGCTAGTAAAGACAGGGGTTTTAATGAAAAACTGTTTTTT. Translated, it gives CSASKDRGFNEKLFF.